This T cell receptor beta chain was identified during a study of cytomegalovirus exposure and HLA in healthy donors. The CDR3 totals 14 residues. Germline CDR1 is SNHLY and CDR2 is FYNNEI. Trimming stripped 11 bases from V and 6 bases from J, with 19 bases between. In regard to this clone: The antigen is undetermined.

13 Jbeta primers and 60 Vbeta primers were used for the PCR. As processed by the authors: In a later analysis, the count reached 80 million or so unique TCR beta chains, with approximately 11 million shared. Method: immunoSEQ multiplex PCR; TCRdb's copy keeps in-frame clones and lacks some. V and J calls and clone size are copied from that table; D and trimming were computed from the DNA. The sample includes 90,000 to 120,000 clones, 60% to 85% of them seen just once. Study-wide results and limits: It was only CMV serostatus that was available as immune exposure information. Investigators reported around 150 TCR beta chains as tied to cytomegalovirus.

This sequence joins TRBV2 and TRBJ2-2; TRBD1 is a possible D gene (6 bases). Sequenced: PBMCs. The sequence was collected from a woman aged 18-30 years in good health and CMV-seropositive. The CDR3 sequence is CACKQGFEAGELFF. The CDR3, as DNA: TGTGCCTGCAAACAGGGTTTCGAGGCCGGGGAGCTGTTTTTT.